These T cell receptor beta chains were read from a single sample in a study of blood T cell repertoires in COVID-19. Sequencing was performed with immunoSEQ multiplex PCR; in TCRdb, only in-frame clones are kept and a portion is missing. The sample yields 250,000 to 300,000 clones, around 85% seen once. The sequenced material came from peripheral blood. Receptor source: a woman in her seventies with acute or convalescent COVID-19. Each CDR3 is given with its conserved first and last residue. The order of the fields is V gene, D gene, clone size, J gene, CDR3 protein, CDR3 DNA. The D gene is left open where the match is weak. A clone size is listed for some rows: how often the clone was seen (once, few, many), or a class if it is expanded.

>TRBV12-3/TRBV12-4|NA|NA|TRBJ2-1
CASSSGTSEQFF
TGTGCCAGCAGTTCCGGGACATCTGAGCAGTTCTTC
>TRBV25-1|NA|NA|TRBJ1-4
CASDKGKGKLFF
TGTGCCAGCGATAAGGGGAAAGGAAAACTGTTTTTT
>TRBV5-4|NA|NA|TRBJ2-1
CASSLVGANEQFF
TGTGCCAGCAGCTTGGTGGGGGCTAATGAGCAGTTCTTC
>TRBV12-1|NA|NA|TRBJ2-7
CASSFRDSYEQYF
TGTGCCAGCAGCTTCCGGGATTCCTACGAGCAGTACTTC
>TRBV18|TRBD2|few|TRBJ2-1
CASSPGLALNEQFF
TGTGCCAGCTCACCGGGACTAGCCCTCAATGAGCAGTTCTTC
>TRBV30|NA|NA|TRBJ1-1
CAWNTASEAFF
TGTGCCTGGAACACAGCCTCTGAAGCTTTCTTT
>TRBV10-3|NA|NA|TRBJ1-1
CAISESSGVGENTEAFF
TGTGCCATCAGTGAGTCCTCAGGGGTAGGTGAGAACACTGAAGCTTTCTTT
>TRBV5-6|NA|NA|TRBJ1-2
CASHVVGAPGYGYTF
TGTGCCAGCCACGTGGTGGGGGCGCCGGGCTATGGCTACACCTTC
>TRBV7-3|NA|NA|TRBJ2-3
CASSLGGAEGTQYF
TGTGCCAGCAGCTTAGGAGGGGCTGAGGGGACGCAGTATTTT
>TRBV7-8|TRBD1|NA|TRBJ1-1
CASSLLGQGLSEAFF
TGTGCCAGCAGCTTACTGGGACAGGGGCTTTCTGAAGCTTTCTTT
>TRBV14|NA|NA|TRBJ1-2
CASSQGGGVYGYTF
TGTGCCAGCAGCCAAGGTGGGGGCGTCTATGGCTACACCTTC
>TRBV6-5|NA|NA|TRBJ1-2
CASRTGWNYGYTF
TGTGCCAGCAGAACAGGGTGGAACTATGGCTACACCTTC
>TRBV20-1|TRBD1|NA|TRBJ1-2
CSATGGYGYTF
TGCAGTGCTACAGGGGGGTATGGCTACACCTTC
>TRBV2|NA|NA|TRBJ2-1
CASSEIPGVGGQFF
TGTGCCAGCAGTGAAATACCGGGGGTAGGAGGGCAGTTCTTC
>TRBV3-1/TRBV3-2|NA|NA|TRBJ2-7
CASSQGGSREQYF
TGTGCCAGCAGCCAAGGAGGCAGTCGCGAGCAGTACTTC
>TRBV18|NA|NA|TRBJ1-1
CASSPTSVNTEAFF
TGTGCCAGCTCACCAACTTCGGTGAACACTGAAGCTTTCTTT
>TRBV3-1/TRBV3-2|NA|NA|TRBJ1-6
CASKHQGTNSPLHF
TGTGCCAGCAAGCATCAGGGGACTAATTCACCCCTCCACTTT
>TRBV7-3|NA|NA|TRBJ2-3
CASTSPGADTQYF
TGTGCCAGCACCAGCCCTGGGGCGGATACGCAGTATTTT
>TRBV11-1|NA|NA|TRBJ2-5
CASSSGRFIAAGTQYF
TGTGCCAGCAGTTCTGGCAGATTTATCGCCGCGGGGACCCAGTACTTC
>TRBV18|NA|NA|TRBJ1-2
CASSPGEFARF
TGTGCCAGCTCACCAGGGGAGTTTGCGAGGTTC
>TRBV5-6|NA|NA|TRBJ2-7
CASRHRGYEQYF
TGTGCCAGCAGGCACCGGGGGTACGAGCAGTACTTC
>TRBV19|TRBD1|NA|TRBJ1-2
CASRQGESAYGYTF
TGTGCCAGTCGACAGGGGGAAAGCGCCTATGGCTACACCTTC
>TRBV5-1|NA|NA|TRBJ2-2
CASSRGERAGELFF
TGCGCCAGCAGCCGCGGGGAGCGGGCCGGGGAGCTGTTTTTT
>TRBV5-6|TRBD1|NA|TRBJ1-1
CASSLPGTVNTEAFF
TGTGCCAGCAGCTTACCCGGGACAGTGAACACTGAAGCTTTCTTT
>TRBV6-1|TRBD1|NA|TRBJ1-2
CASSEWPTGAGYGYTF
TGTGCCAGCAGTGAGTGGCCTACAGGGGCGGGCTATGGCTACACCTTC
>TRBV19|NA|NA|TRBJ1-1
CASSMGGGYLGTEAFF
TGTGCCAGTAGTATGGGGGGAGGTTATTTGGGCACTGAAGCTTTCTTT
>TRBV5-5|NA|NA|TRBJ2-5
CASSFTGYREETQYF
TGTGCCAGCAGCTTCACAGGTTATCGAGAAGAGACCCAGTACTTC
>TRBV7-9|TRBD2|NA|TRBJ2-1
CASSVRGGLRNEQFF
TGTGCCAGCAGCGTACGGGGGGGCCTTCGCAATGAGCAGTTCTTC
>TRBV4-1|NA|NA|TRBJ1-2
CASSQDPGGSYGYTF
TGCGCCAGCAGCCAAGATCCGGGAGGGAGCTATGGCTACACCTTC
>TRBV20-1|TRBD1|NA|TRBJ1-1
CSARDTGAFF
TGCAGTGCTAGAGATACAGGGGCCTTCTTT
>TRBV7-9|NA|few|TRBJ1-1
CASSLQRDVGAFF
TGTGCCAGCAGCCTCCAGCGGGACGTAGGTGCTTTCTTT
>TRBV30|TRBD2|NA|TRBJ2-3
CAWSRSSGGADTQYF
TGTGCCTGGAGCCGATCTAGCGGGGGGGCCGATACGCAGTATTTT
>TRBV3-1/TRBV3-2|TRBD2|NA|TRBJ2-3
CASSQVQRGVDTQYF
TGTGCCAGCAGCCAAGTCCAGCGGGGGGTGGATACGCAGTATTTT
>TRBV18|NA|NA|TRBJ1-1
CASSSTQGERNTEAFF
TGTGCCAGCTCGTCGACTCAGGGTGAGAGGAACACTGAAGCTTTCTTT
>TRBV7-8|NA|NA|TRBJ1-1
CASSPPTGNTEAFF
TGTGCCAGCAGCCCCCCGACTGGGAACACTGAAGCTTTCTTT
>TRBV12-5|NA|once|TRBJ1-2
CASGSPGGRRINGYTF
TGTGCTAGTGGTTCCCCCGGGGGGCGCCGAATAAATGGCTACACCTTC
>TRBV20-1|NA|NA|TRBJ2-7
CSASQGASKYEQYF
TGCAGTGCTAGTCAAGGGGCTAGTAAGTACGAGCAGTACTTC
>TRBV4-2|NA|NA|TRBJ2-3
CASSQQYSDTQYF
TGTGCCAGCAGCCAACAGTATTCAGATACGCAGTATTTT
>TRBV24-1|TRBD1|once|TRBJ1-2
CATTRQGVYGYTF
TGTGCCACCACCCGACAGGGGGTCTATGGCTACACCTTC
>TRBV2|NA|NA|TRBJ1-6
CASRTMTGYNSPLHF
TGTGCCAGCAGGACTATGACAGGCTATAATTCACCCCTCCACTTT
>TRBV3-1/TRBV3-2|TRBD1|NA|TRBJ2-1
CASSQETGTGYNEQFF
TGTGCCAGCAGCCAAGAAACGGGGACAGGGTACAATGAGCAGTTCTTC
>TRBV3-1/TRBV3-2|TRBD1|NA|TRBJ1-6
CASSQDWDSRSPLHF
TGTGCCAGCAGCCAAGACTGGGACAGTAGATCACCCCTCCACTTT
>TRBV30|NA|NA|TRBJ2-1
CAWSKGGAYNEQFF
TGTGCCTGGAGTAAGGGGGGGGCCTACAATGAGCAGTTCTTC